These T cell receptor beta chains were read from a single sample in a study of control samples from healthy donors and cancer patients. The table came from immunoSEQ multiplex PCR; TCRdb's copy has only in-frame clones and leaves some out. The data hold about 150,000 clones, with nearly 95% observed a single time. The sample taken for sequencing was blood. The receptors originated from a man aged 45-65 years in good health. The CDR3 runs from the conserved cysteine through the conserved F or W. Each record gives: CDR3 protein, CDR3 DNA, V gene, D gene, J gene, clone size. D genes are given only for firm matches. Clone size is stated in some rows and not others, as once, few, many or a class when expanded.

CASSPMAGADEQYF,TGTGCCAGCTCACCAATGGCGGGAGCCGACGAGCAGTACTTC,TRBV18,TRBD2,TRBJ2-7,once
CASRGGSSNQPQHF,TGTGCCAGCAGGGGGGGGAGCAGCAATCAGCCCCAGCATTTT,TRBV6-5,.,TRBJ1-5,.
CASSQDRPTSGSTDTQYF,TGTGCCAGCAGCCAAGATCGGCCTACTAGCGGGAGCACAGATACGCAGTATTTT,TRBV4-2,TRBD2,TRBJ2-3,.
CASSLAGGAPNSPLHF,TGCGCCAGCAGCTTGGCCGGTGGGGCGCCTAATTCACCCCTCCACTTT,TRBV5-1,.,TRBJ1-6,.
CASSPQAGGPSEQFF,TGTGCCAGCTCACCACAAGCGGGAGGGCCGTCCGAGCAGTTCTTC,TRBV18,TRBD2,TRBJ2-1,few
CASSVGQGRTSGNTIYF,TGTGCCAGCAGCGTAGGGCAGGGGCGAACCTCTGGAAACACCATATATTTT,TRBV9,.,TRBJ1-3,.
CASSQSVGNTIYF,TGTGCCAGCAGCCAATCGGTAGGAAACACCATATATTTT,TRBV16,.,TRBJ1-3,.
CASSIGQGLLETQYF,TGTGCCAGTAGTATCGGACAGGGTCTCTTGGAGACCCAGTACTTC,TRBV19,TRBD1,TRBJ2-5,.
CSVEDQMNTIYF,TGCAGCGTTGAAGACCAAATGAACACCATATATTTT,TRBV29-1,.,TRBJ1-3,.
CASKPGQDYTEAFF,TGCGCCAGCAAACCGGGACAGGATTACACTGAAGCTTTCTTT,TRBV10-1,TRBD1,TRBJ1-1,.
CASSLQGWDEQFF,TGTGCCAGCAGTTTGCAGGGTTGGGATGAGCAGTTCTTC,TRBV12-3/TRBV12-4,.,TRBJ2-1,.
CASSLAARGYGYTF,TGTGCCAGCAGTTTGGCTGCCAGAGGCTATGGCTACACCTTC,TRBV28,.,TRBJ1-2,.
CASSLFGIVDTQYF,TGTGCCAGCAGCTTATTTGGGATAGTTGATACGCAGTATTTT,TRBV7-2,.,TRBJ2-3,.